Detailed here is one T cell receptor beta chain. Its target is not known. The germline V and J ends were trimmed by 6 bases and 0 bases, with 15 bases remaining between them. The CDR3 spans 15 residues. The germline gives CDR1 SGDLS, CDR2 YYNGEE. The PCR used 60 Vbeta and 13 Jbeta primers. The data were produced by immunoSEQ multiplex PCR, yet TCRdb's version contains in-frame clones alone and is incomplete. The profile shows around 190,000 clones, around 80% of them singletons. This entry comes from a study of cytomegalovirus exposure and HLA in healthy donors. Regarding the study as a whole: In a later analysis, approximately 15,000 TCR beta sequences were associated with HLA alleles at 0.05 false discovery rate. When presence/absence was analysed, sequencing depth was taken to be roughly uniform across donors. Reported results showed that the classifier diagnosed cytomegalovirus status with high specificity and sensitivity. TCR beta chain V- and J-gene trimming was linked, in a later analysis, to a missense variant in DCLRE1C.

The specimen was PBMCs. The gene calls are TRBV9 and TRBJ1-1; possible D gene TRBD1, 6 bases. The sequence was obtained from a woman aged 25 to 39 in good health and CMV-seropositive. The DNA for the CDR3 is TGTGCCAGCAACCCAGGGGACACTATGAACACTGAAGCTTTCTTT. Protein: CASNPGDTMNTEAFF.